This T cell receptor (beta chain) was captured in a study of blood T cell repertoires in COVID-19. Study summary: PBMCs, B-cell-depleted T cells, or T cells provided the cDNA or gDNA that made up the material.

V was trimmed by 5 bases and J by 0 bases, leaving 11 bases between them. Per the germline V gene, CDR1 is SQVTM and CDR2 is ANQGSEA. This CDR3 region has 13 residues. Clones were sequenced by immunoSEQ multiplex PCR, and TCRdb holds only the in-frame ones, with some missing. Of some 200,000 clones in the sample, roughly 90% were seen once. The chain carries TRBV29-1 and TRBJ2-7, with D uncertain. Sequences were obtained from PBMCs or T cells enriched from blood (not recorded which). The clonotype was recovered from a young woman who had recovered from COVID-19. The CDR3 is CSVRWASSYEQYF. The CDR3 nucleotides are TGCAGCGTTAGGTGGGCGAGCTCCTACGAGCAGTACTTC.